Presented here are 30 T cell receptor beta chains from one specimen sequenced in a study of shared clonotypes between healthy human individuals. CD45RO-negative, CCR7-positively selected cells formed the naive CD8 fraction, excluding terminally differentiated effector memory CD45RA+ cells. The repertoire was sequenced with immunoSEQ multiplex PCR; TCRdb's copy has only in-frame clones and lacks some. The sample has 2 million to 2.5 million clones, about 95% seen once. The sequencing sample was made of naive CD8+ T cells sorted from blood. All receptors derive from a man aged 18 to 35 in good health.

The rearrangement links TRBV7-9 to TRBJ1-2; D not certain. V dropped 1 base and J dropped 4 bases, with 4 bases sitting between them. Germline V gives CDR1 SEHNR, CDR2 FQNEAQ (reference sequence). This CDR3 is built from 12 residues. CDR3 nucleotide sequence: TGTGCCAGCAGCTTAGATGCCTATGGCTACACCTTC. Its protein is CASSLDAYGYTF.

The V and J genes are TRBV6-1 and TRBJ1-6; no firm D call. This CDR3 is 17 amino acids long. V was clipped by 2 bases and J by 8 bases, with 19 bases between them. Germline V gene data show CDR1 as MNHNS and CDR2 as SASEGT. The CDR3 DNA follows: TGTGCCAGCAGTGAAAGCACGGGCACTACCTGGGATTCACCCCTCCACTTT. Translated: CASSESTGTTWDSPLHF.

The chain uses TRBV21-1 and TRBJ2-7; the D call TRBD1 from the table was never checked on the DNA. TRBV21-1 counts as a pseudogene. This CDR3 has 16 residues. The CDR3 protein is CASSKLVDRGTYEQYF. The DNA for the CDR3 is TGTGCCAGCAGCAAGTTAGTGGACAGGGGCACCTACGAGCAGTACTTC.

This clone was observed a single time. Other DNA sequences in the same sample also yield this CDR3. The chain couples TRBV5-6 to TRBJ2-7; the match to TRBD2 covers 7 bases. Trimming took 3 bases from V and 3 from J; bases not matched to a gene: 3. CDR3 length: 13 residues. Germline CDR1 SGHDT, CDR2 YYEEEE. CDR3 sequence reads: CASSSGLSYEQYF. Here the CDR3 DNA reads TGTGCCAGCAGCTCGGGACTAAGCTACGAGCAGTACTTC.

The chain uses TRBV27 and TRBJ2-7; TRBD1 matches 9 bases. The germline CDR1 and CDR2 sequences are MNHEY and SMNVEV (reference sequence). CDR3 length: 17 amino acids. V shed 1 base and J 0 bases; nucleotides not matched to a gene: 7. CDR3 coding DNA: TGTGCCAGCAGTTTATTATTAGGACAGGGGAGCTCCTACGAGCAGTACTTC. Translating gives CASSLLLGQGSSYEQYF.

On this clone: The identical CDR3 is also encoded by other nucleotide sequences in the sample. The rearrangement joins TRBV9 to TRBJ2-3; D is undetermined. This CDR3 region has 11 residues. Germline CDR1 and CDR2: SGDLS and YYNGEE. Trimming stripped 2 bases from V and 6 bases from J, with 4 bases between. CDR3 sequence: CASSVDDTQYF. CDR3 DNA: TGTGCCAGCAGCGTCGACGATACGCAGTATTTT.

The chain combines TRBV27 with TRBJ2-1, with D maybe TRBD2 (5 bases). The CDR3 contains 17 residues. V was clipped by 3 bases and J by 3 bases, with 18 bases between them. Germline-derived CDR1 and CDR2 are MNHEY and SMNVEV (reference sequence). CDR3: CASSFLWRAEGYNEQFF. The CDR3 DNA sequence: TGTGCCAGCAGTTTCTTGTGGCGAGCTGAGGGCTACAATGAGCAGTTCTTC.

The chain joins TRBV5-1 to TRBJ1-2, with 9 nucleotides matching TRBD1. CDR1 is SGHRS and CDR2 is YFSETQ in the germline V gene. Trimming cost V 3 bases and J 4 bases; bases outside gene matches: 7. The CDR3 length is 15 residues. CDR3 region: CASSSQQGAGYGYTF. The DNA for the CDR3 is TGCGCCAGCAGCTCTCAACAGGGGGCGGGCTATGGCTACACCTTC.

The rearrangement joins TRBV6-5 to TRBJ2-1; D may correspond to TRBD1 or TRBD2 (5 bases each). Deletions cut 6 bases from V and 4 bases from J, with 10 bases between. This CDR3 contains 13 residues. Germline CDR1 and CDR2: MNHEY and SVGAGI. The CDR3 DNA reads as TGTGCCAGCAGCCGGGGACCTTACAATGAGCAGTTCTTC. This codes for CASSRGPYNEQFF.

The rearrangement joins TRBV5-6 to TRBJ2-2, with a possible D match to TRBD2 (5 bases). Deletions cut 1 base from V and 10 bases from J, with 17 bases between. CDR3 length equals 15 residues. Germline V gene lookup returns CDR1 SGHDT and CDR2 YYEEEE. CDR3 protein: CASSLLDSLQEELFF. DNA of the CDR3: TGTGCCAGCAGCTTGTTGGACTCTCTCCAGGAGGAGCTGTTTTTT.

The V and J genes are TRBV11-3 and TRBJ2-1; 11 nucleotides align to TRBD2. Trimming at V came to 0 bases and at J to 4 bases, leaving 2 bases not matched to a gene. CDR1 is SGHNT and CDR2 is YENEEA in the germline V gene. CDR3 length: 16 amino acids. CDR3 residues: CASSLEPSGGYNEQFF. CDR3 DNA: TGTGCCAGCAGCTTAGAGCCTAGCGGGGGGTACAATGAGCAGTTCTTC.

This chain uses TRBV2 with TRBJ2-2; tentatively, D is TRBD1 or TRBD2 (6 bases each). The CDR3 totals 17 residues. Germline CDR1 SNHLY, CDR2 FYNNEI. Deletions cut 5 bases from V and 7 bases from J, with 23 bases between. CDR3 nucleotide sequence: TGTGCCAGCAGTACCACTACTCGGGGGCCCCATGGCGGGGAGCTGTTTTTT. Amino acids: CASSTTTRGPHGGELFF.

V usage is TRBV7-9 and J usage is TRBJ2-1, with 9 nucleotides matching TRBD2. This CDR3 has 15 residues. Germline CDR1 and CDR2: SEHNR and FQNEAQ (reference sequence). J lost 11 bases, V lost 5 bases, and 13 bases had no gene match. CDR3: CASSTSWSSGGQQFF. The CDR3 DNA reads TGTGCCAGCAGCACCTCCTGGAGTAGCGGGGGTCAGCAGTTCTTC.

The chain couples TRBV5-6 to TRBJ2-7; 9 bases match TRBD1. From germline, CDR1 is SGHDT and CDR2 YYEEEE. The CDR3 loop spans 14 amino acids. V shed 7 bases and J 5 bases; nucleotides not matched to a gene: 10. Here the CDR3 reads CASRSGTGFNEQYF. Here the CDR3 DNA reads TGTGCCAGCCGGTCCGGGACAGGGTTTAACGAGCAGTACTTC.

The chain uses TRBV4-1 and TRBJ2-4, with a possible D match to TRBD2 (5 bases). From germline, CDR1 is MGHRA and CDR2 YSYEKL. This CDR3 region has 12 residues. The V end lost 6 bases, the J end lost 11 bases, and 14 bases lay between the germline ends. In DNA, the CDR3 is TGCGCCAGCAGTCAGGTAGAGGGCGTTCAGTACTTC. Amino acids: CASSQVEGVQYF.

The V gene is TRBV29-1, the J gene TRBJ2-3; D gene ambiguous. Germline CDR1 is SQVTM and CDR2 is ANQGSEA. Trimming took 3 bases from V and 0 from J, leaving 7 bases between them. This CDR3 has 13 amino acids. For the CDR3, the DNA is TGCAGCGTTGACATCACTAGCACAGATACGCAGTATTTT. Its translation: CSVDITSTDTQYF.

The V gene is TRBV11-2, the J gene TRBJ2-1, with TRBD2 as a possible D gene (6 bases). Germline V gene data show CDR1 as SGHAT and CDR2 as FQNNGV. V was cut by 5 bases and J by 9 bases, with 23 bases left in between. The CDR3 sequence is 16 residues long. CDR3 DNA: TGTGCCAGCAGCGTCCCGGGACTTCTCCTAAAGGGTGAGCAGTTCTTC. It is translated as CASSVPGLLLKGEQFF.

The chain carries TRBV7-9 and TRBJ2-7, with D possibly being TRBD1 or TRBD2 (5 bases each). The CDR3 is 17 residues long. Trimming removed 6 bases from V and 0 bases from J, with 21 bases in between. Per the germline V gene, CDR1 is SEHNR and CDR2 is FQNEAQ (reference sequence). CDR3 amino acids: CASSSTGEGPISYEQYF. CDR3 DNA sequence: TGTGCCAGCAGTTCTACGGGTGAGGGGCCGATCTCCTACGAGCAGTACTTC.

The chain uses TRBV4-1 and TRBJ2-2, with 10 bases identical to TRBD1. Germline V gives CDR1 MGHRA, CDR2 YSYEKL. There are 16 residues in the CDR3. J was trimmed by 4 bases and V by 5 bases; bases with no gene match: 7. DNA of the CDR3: TGCGCCAGCAGCTACGACAGGGGGCGAGGCACCGGGGAGCTGTTTTTT. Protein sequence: CASSYDRGRGTGELFF.

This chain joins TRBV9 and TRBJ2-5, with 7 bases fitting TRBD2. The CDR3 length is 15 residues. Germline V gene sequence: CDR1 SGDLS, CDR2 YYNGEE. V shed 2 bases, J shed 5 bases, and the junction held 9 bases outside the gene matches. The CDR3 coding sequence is TGTGCCAGCAGCGTTGGCGGGGGAGTAGGGGAGACCCAGTACTTC. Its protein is CASSVGGGVGETQYF.

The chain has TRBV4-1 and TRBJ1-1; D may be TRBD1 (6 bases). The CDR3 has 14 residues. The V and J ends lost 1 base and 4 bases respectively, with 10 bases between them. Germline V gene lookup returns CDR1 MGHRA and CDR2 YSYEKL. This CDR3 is CASSQGTGFTEAFF. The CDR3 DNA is TGCGCCAGCAGCCAAGGTACAGGGTTCACTGAAGCTTTCTTT.

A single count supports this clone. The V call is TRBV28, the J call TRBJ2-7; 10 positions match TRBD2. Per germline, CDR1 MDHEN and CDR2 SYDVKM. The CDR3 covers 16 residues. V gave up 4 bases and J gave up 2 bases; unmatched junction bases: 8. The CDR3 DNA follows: TGTGCCAGCAGTTCAACGGGACTAGCGACACCCTACGAGCAGTACTTC. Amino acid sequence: CASSSTGLATPYEQYF.

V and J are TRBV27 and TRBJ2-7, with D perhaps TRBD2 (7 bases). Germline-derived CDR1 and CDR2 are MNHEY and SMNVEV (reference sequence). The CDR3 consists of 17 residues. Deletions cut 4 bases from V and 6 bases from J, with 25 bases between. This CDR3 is CASSSRGPRGPEAEQYF. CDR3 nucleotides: TGTGCCAGCAGTTCGCGGGGGCCCAGGGGACCTGAGGCCGAGCAGTACTTC.

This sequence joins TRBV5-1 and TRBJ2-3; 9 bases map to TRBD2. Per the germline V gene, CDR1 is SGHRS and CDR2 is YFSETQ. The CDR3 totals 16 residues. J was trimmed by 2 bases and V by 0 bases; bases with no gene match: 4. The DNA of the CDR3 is TGCGCCAGCAGCTTGGGGCTAGCGGGGCTCACAGATACGCAGTATTTT. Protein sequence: CASSLGLAGLTDTQYF.

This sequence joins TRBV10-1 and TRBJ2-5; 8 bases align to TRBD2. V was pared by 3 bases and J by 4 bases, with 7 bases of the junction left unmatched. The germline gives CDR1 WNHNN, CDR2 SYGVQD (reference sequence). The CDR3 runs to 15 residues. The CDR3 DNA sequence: TGCGCCAGCAGTGATGGGGCGGGAGGAGGAGAGACCCAGTACTTC. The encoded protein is CASSDGAGGGETQYF.

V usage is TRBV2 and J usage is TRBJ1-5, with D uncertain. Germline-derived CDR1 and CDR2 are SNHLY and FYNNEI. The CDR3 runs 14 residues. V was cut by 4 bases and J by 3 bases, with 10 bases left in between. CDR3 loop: CASSGYAYNQPQHF. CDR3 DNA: TGTGCCAGCAGTGGGTACGCTTACAATCAGCCCCAGCATTTT.

The CDR3 region has the DNA TGCGCCAGCAGCCTGGAGACAGGGGTCGCCTACGAGCAGTACTTC. Translating gives CASSLETGVAYEQYF. The J gene is TRBJ2-7, the V gene TRBV4-3; 8 bases are shared with TRBD1. The CDR3 runs 15 residues. Losses at the gene ends were 4 bases for V and 2 bases for J; bases not matched to a gene: 7. The germline V gene has CDR1 LGHNA and CDR2 YSLEER.

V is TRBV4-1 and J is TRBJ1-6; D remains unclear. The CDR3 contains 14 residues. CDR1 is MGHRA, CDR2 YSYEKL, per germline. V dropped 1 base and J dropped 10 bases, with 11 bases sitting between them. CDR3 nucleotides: TGCGCCAGCAGCCAAGGCAGGACTGAGTCACCCCTCCACTTT. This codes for CASSQGRTESPLHF.

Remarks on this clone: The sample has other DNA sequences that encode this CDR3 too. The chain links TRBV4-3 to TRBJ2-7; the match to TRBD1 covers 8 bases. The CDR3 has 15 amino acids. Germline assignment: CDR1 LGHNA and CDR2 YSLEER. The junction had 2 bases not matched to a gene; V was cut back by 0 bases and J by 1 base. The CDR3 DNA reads TGCGCCAGCAGCCAAGATCGGACAGGGTCCTACGAGCAGTACTTC. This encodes CASSQDRTGSYEQYF.

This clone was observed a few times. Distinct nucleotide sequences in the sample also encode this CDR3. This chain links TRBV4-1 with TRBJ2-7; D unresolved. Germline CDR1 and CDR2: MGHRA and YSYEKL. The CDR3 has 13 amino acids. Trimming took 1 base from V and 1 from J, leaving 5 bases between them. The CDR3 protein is CASSQGSSYEQYF. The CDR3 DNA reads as TGCGCCAGCAGCCAAGGGTCTTCCTACGAGCAGTACTTC.